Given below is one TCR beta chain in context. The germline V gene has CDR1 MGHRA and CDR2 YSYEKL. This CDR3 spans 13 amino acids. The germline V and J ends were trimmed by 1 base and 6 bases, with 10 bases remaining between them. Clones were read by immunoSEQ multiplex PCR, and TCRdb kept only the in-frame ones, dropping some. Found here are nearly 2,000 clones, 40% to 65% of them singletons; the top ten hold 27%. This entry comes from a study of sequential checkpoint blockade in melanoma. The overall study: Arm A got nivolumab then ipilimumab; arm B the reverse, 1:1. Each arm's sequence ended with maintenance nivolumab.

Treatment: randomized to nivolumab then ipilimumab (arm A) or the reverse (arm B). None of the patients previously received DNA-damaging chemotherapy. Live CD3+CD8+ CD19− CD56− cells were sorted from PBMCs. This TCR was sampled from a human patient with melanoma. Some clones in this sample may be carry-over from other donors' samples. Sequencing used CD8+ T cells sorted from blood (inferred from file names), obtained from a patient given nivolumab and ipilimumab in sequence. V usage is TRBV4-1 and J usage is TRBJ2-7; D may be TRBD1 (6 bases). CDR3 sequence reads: CASSQGDNSEQYF. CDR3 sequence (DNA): TGCGCCAGCAGCCAAGGGGACAATTCCGAGCAGTACTTC.